Following are 5 T cell receptor beta chains from one sample sequenced in a study of shared clonotypes between healthy human individuals. Data came from immunoSEQ multiplex PCR; TCRdb stores just in-frame clones and leaves some out. The top ten hold approximately 12% of the sample, which has approximately 500,000 clones, roughly 80% seen once. Specimen: PBMCs. The receptors come from a woman between 35 and 50 years old in good health. Some clones in this sample may be carry-over from other donors' samples.

This chain links TRBV19 with TRBJ1-1, with 7 bases lining up with TRBD1. J gave up 0 bases and V 8 bases, and 12 bases lay outside the gene matches. There are 16 residues in the CDR3. Germline values: CDR1 LNHDA, CDR2 SQIVND (reference sequence). The CDR3, as DNA: TGTGCCAGTGGGACAGTCCTGCGGAAATTGAACACTGAAGCTTTCTTT. Translation: CASGTVLRKLNTEAFF.

This chain links TRBV2 with TRBJ1-6; D perhaps matches TRBD1 (5 bases). The CDR3 consists of 14 residues. The V gene's germline CDR1 is SNHLY and CDR2 FYNNEI. Trimming cost V 2 bases and J 9 bases, with 11 bases left between them. CDR3 coding DNA: TGTGCCAGCAGTGAACGAGGTCAGGGTTCACCCCTCCACTTT. Amino acid sequence: CASSERGQGSPLHF.

This clone has a count of ten or more. V usage is TRBV28 and J usage is TRBJ1-2, with D perhaps matching TRBD1 (6 bases). V was shortened by 5 bases and J by 2 bases, with 6 bases between the two germline ends. Germline CDR1 MDHEN, CDR2 SYDVKM. CDR3 length: 12 amino acids. DNA for the CDR3: TGTGCCAGCAGTACAGGGAACTATGGCTACACCTTC. Translated, it gives CASSTGNYGYTF.

The chain is built from TRBV28 and TRBJ2-2; 11 nucleotides align to TRBD2. V dropped 5 bases and J dropped 4; count of bases not matched to a gene: 12. The CDR3 totals 18 residues. CDR1 and CDR2 (germline): MDHEN, SYDVKM. The CDR3 loop reads CASSPPPSGRSTTGELFF. The CDR3 DNA reads TGTGCCAGCAGTCCTCCGCCTAGCGGGAGGTCGACCACCGGGGAGCTGTTTTTT.

The chain has TRBV5-1 and TRBJ1-3; D is possibly TRBD1 (5 bases). V was cut by 8 bases and J by 4 bases, with 22 bases left in between. Per the germline V gene, CDR1 is SGHRS and CDR2 is YFSETQ. The CDR3 extends over 16 amino acids. The CDR3: CARPPGGGYDGNTIYF. The CDR3 nucleotides read TGCGCCAGACCCCCCGGGGGGGGATATGACGGAAACACCATATATTTT.